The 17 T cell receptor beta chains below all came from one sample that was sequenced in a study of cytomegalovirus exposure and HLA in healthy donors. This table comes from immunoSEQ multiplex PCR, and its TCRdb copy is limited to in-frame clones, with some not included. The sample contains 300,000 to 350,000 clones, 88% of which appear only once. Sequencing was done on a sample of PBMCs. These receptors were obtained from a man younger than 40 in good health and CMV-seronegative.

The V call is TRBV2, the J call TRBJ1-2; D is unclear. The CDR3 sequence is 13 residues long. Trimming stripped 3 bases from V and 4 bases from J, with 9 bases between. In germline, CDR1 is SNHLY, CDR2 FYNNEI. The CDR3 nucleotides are TGTGCCAGCAGTGAGGTTTCAGTCTATGGCTACACCTTC. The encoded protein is CASSEVSVYGYTF.

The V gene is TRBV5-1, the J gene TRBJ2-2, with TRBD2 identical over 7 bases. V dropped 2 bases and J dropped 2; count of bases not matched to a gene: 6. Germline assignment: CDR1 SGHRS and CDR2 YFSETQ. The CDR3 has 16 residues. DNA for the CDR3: TGCGCCAGCAGCTTAAAGCGGGGACGTAACACCGGGGAGCTGTTTTTT. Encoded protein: CASSLKRGRNTGELFF.

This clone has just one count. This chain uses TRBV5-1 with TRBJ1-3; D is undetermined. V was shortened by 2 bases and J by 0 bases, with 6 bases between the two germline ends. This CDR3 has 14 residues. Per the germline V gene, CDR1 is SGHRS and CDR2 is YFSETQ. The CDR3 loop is CASSFTPSGNTIYF. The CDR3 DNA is TGCGCCAGCAGCTTTACACCCTCTGGAAACACCATATATTTT.

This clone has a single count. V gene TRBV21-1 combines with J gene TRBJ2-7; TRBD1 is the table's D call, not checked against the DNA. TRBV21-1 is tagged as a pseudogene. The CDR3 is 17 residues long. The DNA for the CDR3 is TGTGCCAGCAGCAAACATTTAAGACAGGGCATCCCGGGGGAGCAGTACTTC. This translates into CASSKHLRQGIPGEQYF.

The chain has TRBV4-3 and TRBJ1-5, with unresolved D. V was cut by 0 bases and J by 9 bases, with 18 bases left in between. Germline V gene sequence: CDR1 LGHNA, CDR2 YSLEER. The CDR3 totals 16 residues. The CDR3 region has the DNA TGCGCCAGCAGCCAAGATTCCATGGCAGGCCATCGGCCCCAGCATTTT. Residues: CASSQDSMAGHRPQHF.

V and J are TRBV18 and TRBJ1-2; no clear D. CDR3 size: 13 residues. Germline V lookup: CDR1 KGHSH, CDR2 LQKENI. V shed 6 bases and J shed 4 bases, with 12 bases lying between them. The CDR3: CASSPGQIYGYTF. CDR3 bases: TGTGCCAGCTCCCCGGGTCAGATCTATGGCTACACCTTC.

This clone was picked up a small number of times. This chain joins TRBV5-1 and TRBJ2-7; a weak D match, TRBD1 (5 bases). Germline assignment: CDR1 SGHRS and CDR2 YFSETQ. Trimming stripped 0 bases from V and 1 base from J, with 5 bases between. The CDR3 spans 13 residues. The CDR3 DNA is TGCGCCAGCAGCTTGGCAGGGTCCTACGAGCAGTACTTC. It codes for CASSLAGSYEQYF. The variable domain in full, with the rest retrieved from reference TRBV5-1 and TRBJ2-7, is KAGVTQTPRYLIKTRGQQVTLSCSPISGHRSVSWYQQTPGQGLQFLFEYFSETQRNKGNFPGRFSGRQFSNSRSEMNVSTLELGDSALYLCASSLAGSYEQYFGPGTRLTVT.

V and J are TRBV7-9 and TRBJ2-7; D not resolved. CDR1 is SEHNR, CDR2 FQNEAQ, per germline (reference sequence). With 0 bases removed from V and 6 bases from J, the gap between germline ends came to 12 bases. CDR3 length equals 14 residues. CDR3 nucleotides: TGTGCCAGCAGCTTAGCGGTAAAGGAGAGCGAGCAGTACTTC. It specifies CASSLAVKESEQYF.

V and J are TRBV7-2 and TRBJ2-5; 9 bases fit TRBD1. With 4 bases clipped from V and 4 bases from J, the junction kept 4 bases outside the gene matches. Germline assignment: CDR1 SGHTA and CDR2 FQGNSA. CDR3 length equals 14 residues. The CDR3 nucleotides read TGTGCCAGCAGCTCCCCGGGACAGGGAGAGACCCAGTACTTC. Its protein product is CASSSPGQGETQYF. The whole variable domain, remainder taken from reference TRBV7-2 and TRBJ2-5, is GAGVSQSPSNKVTEKGKDVELRCDPISGHTALYWYRQSLGQGLEFLIYFQGNSAPDKSGLPSDRFSAERTGGSVSTLTIQRTQQEDSAVYLCASSSPGQGETQYFGPGTRLLVL.

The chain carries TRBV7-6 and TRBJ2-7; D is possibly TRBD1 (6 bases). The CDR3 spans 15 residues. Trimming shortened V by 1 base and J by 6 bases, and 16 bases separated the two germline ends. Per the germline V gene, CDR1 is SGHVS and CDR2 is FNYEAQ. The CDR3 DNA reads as TGTGCCAGCAGCTTAGGGTCAGGGGCCCCCCTCGAGCAGTACTTC. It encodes CASSLGSGAPLEQYF. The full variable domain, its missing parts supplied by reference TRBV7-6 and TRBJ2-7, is GAGVSQSPRYKVTKRGQDVALRCDPISGHVSLYWYRQALGQGPEFLTYFNYEAQQDKSGLPNDRFSAERPEGSISTLTIQRTEQRDSAMYRCASSLGSGAPLEQYFGPGTRLTVT.

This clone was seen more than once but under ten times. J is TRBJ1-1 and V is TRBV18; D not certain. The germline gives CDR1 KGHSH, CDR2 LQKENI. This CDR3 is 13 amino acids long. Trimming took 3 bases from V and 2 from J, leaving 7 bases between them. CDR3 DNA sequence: TGTGCCAGCTCACCTATAGTAAACACTGAAGCTTTCTTT. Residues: CASSPIVNTEAFF.

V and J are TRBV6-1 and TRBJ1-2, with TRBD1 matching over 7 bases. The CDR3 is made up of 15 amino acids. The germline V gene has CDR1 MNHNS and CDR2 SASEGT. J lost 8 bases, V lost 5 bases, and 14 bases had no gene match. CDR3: CASSNPGTGDGGYTF. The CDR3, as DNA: TGTGCCAGCAGTAACCCAGGAACAGGGGATGGAGGCTACACCTTC.

For the CDR3, the DNA is TGTGCCAGCAGTTTGACAGCCGGCGGCGAGCAGTACTTC. Translating it yields CASSLTAGGEQYF. This rearrangement joins TRBV2 to TRBJ2-7; tentative D call: TRBD1 (5 bases). The V gene lost 5 bases and the J gene lost 6 bases, with 14 bases spanning the gap. The CDR3 totals 13 residues. Per germline, CDR1 SNHLY and CDR2 FYNNEI.

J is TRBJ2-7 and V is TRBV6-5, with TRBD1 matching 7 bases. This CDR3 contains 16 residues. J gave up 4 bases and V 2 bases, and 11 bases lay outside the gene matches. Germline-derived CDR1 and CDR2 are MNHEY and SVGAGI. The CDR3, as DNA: TGTGCCAGCAGTTACCCCGGGGCAGGGGGTTGGTACGAGCAGTACTTC. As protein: CASSYPGAGGWYEQYF.

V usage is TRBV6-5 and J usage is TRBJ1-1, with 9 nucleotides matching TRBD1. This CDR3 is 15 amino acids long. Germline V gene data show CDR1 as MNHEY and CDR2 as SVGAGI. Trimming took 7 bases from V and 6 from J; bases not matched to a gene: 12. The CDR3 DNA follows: TGTGCCAGCATTCGAAAGACAGGGGGTATGGCTGAAGCTTTCTTT. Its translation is CASIRKTGGMAEAFF.

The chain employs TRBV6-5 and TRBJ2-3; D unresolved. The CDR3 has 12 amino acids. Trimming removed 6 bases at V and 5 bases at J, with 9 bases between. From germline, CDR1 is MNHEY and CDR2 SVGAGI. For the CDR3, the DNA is TGTGCCAGCAGGTCCATCGGAGATACGCAGTATTTT. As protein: CASRSIGDTQYF.

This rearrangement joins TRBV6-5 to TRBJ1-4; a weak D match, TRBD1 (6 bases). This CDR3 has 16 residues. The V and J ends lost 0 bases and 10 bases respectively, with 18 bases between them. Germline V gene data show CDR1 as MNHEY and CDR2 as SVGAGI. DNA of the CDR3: TGTGCCAGCAGTTACTCGATTGGCAGGGGCGCAGCAAAACTGTTTTTT. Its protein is CASSYSIGRGAAKLFF.